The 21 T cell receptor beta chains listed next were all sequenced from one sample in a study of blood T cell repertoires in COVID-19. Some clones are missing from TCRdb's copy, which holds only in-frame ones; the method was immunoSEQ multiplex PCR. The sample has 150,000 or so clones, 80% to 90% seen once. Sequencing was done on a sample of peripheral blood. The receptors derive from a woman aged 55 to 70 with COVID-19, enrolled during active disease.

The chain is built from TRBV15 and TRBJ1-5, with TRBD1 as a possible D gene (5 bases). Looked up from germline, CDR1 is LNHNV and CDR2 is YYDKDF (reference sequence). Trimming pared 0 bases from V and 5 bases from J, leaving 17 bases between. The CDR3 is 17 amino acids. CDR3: CATSRDMFKTDHQPQHF. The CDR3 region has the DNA TGTGCCACCAGCAGAGATATGTTCAAGACAGACCATCAGCCCCAGCATTTT.

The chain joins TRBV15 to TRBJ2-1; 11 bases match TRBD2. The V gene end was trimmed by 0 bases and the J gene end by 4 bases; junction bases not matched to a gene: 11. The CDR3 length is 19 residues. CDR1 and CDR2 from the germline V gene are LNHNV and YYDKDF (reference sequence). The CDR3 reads CATSRDLMPLAGEYNEQFF. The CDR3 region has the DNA TGTGCCACCAGCAGAGATCTGATGCCACTAGCGGGGGAATACAATGAGCAGTTCTTC.

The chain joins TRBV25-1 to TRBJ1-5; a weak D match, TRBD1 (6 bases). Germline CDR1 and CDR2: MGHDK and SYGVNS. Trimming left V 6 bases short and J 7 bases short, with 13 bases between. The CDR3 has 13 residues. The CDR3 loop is CASSSTGIQPQHF. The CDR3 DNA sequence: TGTGCCAGCAGCTCCACAGGGATCCAGCCCCAGCATTTT.

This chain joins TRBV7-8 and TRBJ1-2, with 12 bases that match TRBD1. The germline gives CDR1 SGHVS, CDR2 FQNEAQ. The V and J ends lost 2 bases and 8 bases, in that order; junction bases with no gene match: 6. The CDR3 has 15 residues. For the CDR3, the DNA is TGTGCCAGCAGCTTAACCTCCGGGACAGGGGGCGGCTACACCTTC. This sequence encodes CASSLTSGTGGGYTF.

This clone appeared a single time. CDR3 sequence reads: CASTTALDTLVSYEQYF. DNA for the CDR3: TGTGCCAGCACTACCGCCTTGGACACCCTAGTATCCTACGAGCAGTACTTC. The V gene is TRBV2, the J gene TRBJ2-7, with D possibly being TRBD1 (5 bases). The germline V gene has CDR1 SNHLY and CDR2 FYNNEI. The CDR3 covers 17 residues. V shed 7 bases and J shed 1 base, with 23 bases lying between them.

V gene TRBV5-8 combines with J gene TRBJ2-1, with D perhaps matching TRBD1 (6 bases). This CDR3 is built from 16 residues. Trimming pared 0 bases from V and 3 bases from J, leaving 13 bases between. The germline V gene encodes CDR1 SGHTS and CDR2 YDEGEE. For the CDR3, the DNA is TGTGCCAGCAGCTTGGGGGACAAAAGTTACTACAATGAGCAGTTCTTC. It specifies CASSLGDKSYYNEQFF.

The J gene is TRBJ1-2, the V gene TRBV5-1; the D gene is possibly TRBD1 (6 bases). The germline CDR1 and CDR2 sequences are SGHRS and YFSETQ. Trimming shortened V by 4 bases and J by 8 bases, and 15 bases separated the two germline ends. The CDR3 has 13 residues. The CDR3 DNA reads TGCGCCAGCAGCCCGGACAGTATCGGCGGCTACACCTTC. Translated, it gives CASSPDSIGGYTF.

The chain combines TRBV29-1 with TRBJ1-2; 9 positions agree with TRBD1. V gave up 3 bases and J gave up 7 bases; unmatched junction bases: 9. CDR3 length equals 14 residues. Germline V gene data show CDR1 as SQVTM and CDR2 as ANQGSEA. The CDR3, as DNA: TGCAGCGTTGATTTCACAGGGGGCCTCATTGGCTACACCTTC. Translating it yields CSVDFTGGLIGYTF.

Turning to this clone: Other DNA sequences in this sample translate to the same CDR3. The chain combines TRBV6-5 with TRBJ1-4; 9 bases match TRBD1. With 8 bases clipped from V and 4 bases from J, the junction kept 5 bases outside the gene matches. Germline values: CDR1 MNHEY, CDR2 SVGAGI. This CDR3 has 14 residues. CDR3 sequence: CASSRQGVNEKLFF. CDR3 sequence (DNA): TGTGCCAGCTCCCGACAGGGGGTTAATGAAAAACTGTTTTTT.

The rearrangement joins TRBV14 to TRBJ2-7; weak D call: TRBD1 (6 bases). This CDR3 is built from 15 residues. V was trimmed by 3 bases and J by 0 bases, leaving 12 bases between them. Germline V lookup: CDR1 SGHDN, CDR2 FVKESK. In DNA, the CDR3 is TGTGCCAGCAGCCATACGACAGGTCTCTCCTACGAGCAGTACTTC. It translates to CASSHTTGLSYEQYF.

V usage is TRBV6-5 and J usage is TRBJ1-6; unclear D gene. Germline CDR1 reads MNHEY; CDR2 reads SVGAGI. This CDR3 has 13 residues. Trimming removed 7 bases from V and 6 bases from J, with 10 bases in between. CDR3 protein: CASKENSNSPLHF. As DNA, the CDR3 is TGTGCCAGCAAGGAGAATTCTAATTCACCCCTCCACTTT.

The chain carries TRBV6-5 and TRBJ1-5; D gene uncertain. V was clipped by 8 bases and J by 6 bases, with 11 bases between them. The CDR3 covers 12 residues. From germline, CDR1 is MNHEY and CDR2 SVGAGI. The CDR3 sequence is CASSPPGQPQHF. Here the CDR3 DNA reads TGTGCCAGCTCTCCTCCGGGTCAGCCCCAGCATTTT.

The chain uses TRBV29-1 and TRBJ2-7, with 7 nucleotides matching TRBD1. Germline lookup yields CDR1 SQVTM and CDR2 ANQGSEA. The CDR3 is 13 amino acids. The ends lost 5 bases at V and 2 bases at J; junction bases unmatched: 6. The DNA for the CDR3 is TGCAGCGTTTTGACAGGGCCGACCTACGAGCAGTACTTC. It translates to CSVLTGPTYEQYF.

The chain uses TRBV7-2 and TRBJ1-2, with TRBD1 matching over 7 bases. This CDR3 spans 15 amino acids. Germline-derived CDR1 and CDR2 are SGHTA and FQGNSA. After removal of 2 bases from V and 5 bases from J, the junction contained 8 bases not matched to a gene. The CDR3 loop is CASSLQGGQLYGYTF. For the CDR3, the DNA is TGTGCCAGCAGCTTACAGGGGGGCCAGCTATATGGCTACACCTTC.

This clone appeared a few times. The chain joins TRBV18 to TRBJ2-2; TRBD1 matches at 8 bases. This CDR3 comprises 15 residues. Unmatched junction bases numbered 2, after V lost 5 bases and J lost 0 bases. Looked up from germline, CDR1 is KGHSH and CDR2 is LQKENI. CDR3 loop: CASSGQGSNTGELFF. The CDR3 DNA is TGTGCCAGCTCAGGACAGGGCTCGAACACCGGGGAGCTGTTTTTT.

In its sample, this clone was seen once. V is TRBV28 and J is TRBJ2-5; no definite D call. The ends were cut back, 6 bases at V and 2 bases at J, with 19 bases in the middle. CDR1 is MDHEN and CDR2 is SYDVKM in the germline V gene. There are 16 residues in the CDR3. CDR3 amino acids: CASSPRGVDRQETQYF. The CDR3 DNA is TGTGCCAGCAGCCCCCGAGGCGTCGACCGTCAAGAGACCCAGTACTTC. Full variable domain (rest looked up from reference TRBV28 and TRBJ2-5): DVKVTQSSRYLVKRTGEKVFLECVQDMDHENMFWYRQDPGLGLRLIYFSYDVKMKEKGDIPEGYSVSREKKERFSLILESASTNQTSMYLCASSPRGVDRQETQYFGPGTRLLVL.

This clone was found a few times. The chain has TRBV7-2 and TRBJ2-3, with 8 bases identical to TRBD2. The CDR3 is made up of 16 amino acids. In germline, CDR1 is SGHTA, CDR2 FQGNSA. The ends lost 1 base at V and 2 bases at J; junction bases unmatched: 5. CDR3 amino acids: CASSLVRGGPTDTQYF. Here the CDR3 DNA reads TGTGCCAGCAGCTTAGTACGGGGGGGCCCCACAGATACGCAGTATTTT.

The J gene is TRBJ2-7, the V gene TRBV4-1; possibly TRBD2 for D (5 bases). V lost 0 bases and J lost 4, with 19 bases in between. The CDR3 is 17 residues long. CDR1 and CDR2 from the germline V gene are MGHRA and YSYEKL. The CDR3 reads CASSQDIVGVVGYEQYF. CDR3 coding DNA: TGCGCCAGCAGCCAAGATATAGTCGGGGTTGTAGGGTACGAGCAGTACTTC.

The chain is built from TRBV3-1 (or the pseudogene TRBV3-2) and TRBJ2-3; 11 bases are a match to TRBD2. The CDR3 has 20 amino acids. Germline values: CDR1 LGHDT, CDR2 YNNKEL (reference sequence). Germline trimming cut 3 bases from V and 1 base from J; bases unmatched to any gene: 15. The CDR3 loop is CASSQSSGGALVLGTDTQYF. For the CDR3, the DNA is TGTGCCAGCAGCCAGAGTAGCGGGGGGGCTTTAGTCCTCGGCACAGATACGCAGTATTTT.

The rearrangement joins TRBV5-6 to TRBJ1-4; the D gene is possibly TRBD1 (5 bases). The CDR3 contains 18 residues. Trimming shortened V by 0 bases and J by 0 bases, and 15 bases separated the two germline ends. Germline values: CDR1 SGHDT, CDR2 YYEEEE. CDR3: CASSLAGQGYSTNEKLFF. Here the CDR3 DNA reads TGTGCCAGCAGCTTGGCCGGGCAGGGCTATTCAACTAATGAAAAACTGTTTTTT.

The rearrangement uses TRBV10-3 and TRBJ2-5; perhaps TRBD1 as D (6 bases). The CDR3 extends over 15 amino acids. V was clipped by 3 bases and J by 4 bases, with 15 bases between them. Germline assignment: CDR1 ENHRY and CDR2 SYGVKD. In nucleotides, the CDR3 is TGTGCCATCAGTGAAGAGGGGGACCTAGGAGAGACCCAGTACTTC. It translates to CAISEEGDLGETQYF.